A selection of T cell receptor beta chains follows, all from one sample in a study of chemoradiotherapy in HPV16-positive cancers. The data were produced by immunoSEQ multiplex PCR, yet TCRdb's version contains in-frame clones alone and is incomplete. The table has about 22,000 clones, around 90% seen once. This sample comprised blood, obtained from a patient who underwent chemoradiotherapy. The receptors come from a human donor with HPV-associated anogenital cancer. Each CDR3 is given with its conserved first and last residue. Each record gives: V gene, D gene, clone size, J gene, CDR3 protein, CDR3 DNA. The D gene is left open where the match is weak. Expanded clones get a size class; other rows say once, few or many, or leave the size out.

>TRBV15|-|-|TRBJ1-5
CATSIGGYNQPQHF
TGTGCCACCAGCATAGGAGGTTACAATCAGCCCCAGCATTTT
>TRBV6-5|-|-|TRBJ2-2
CASRIRHTNTGELFF
TGTGCCAGCAGGATTAGACACACGAACACCGGGGAGCTGTTTTTT
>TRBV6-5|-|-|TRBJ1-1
CASSYSRGKSEAFF
TGTGCCAGCAGTTACTCGAGGGGGAAATCTGAAGCTTTCTTT
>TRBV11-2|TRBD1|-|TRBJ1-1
CASSAGGFTEAFF
TGTGCCAGCAGCGCAGGGGGTTTTACTGAAGCTTTCTTT
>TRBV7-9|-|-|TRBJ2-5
CASSLVTQETQYF
TGTGCCAGCAGCTTAGTTACCCAAGAGACCCAGTACTTC
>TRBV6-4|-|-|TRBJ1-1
CASSDNGGEAFF
TGTGCCAGCAGTGACAACGGTGGGGAAGCTTTCTTT
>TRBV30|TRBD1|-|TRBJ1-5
CAWGQGSGGNQPQHF
TGTGCCTGGGGACAGGGTTCAGGAGGCAATCAGCCCCAGCATTTT
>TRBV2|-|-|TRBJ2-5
CASRPGALQETQYF
TGTGCCAGCAGACCGGGGGCCCTTCAAGAGACCCAGTACTTC
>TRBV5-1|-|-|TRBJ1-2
CASSLEGYNYGYTF
TGCGCCAGCAGCTTGGAGGGCTACAACTATGGCTACACCTTC
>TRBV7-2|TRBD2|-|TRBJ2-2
CASSGRGGGSGELFF
TGTGCCAGCAGCGGACGGGGGGGCGGTTCCGGGGAGCTGTTTTTT
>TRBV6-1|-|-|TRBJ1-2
CASTFGGRDYGYTF
TGTGCCAGCACATTTGGGGGGAGGGACTATGGCTACACCTTC
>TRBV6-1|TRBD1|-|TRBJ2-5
CASSEGTGYGETQYF
TGTGCCAGCAGTGAAGGGACAGGGTACGGAGAGACCCAGTACTTC
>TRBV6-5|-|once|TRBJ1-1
CASSDRDNTEAFF
TGTGCCAGCAGTGACCGGGACAACACTGAAGCTTTCTTT
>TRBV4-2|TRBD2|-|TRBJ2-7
CASSPASGALYEQYF
TGTGCCAGCAGCCCCGCTAGCGGGGCACTATATGAGCAGTACTTC
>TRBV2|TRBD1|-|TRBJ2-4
CASSEAMTGGQNIQYF
TGTGCCAGCAGTGAAGCGATGACAGGGGGTCAAAACATTCAGTACTTC
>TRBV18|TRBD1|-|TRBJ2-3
CASSPPGTGKSTDTQYF
TGTGCCAGCTCACCTCCCGGGACAGGAAAGAGCACAGATACGCAGTATTTT
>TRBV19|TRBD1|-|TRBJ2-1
CASSPRTGRGNEQFF
TGTGCCAGTAGTCCGCGGACAGGCCGCGGCAATGAGCAGTTCTTC
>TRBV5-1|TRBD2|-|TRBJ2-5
CASSAALAGGQETQYF
TGCGCCAGCAGCGCCGCTCTAGCGGGGGGGCAAGAGACCCAGTACTTC
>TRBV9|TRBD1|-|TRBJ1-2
CASSPEDRPRGYGYTF
TGTGCCAGCAGCCCCGAGGACAGGCCCCGTGGCTATGGCTACACCTTC
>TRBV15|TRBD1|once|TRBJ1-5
CATSRDRSGGGQPQHF
TGTGCCACCAGCAGAGATCGGTCAGGGGGCGGTCAGCCCCAGCATTTT
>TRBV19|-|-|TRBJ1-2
CASTVRFTDGYTF
TGTGCCAGTACAGTCAGGTTTACGGATGGCTACACCTTC
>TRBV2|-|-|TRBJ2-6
CASKAISGANVLTF
TGTGCCAGCAAGGCTATCTCTGGGGCCAACGTCCTGACTTTC